A selection of T cell receptor beta chains follows, all from one sample in a study of T cells after yellow fever vaccination. TCRdb reanalysed the 5' RACE reads using MiXCR and keeps one entry per CDR3 protein. The sample lists about 550,000 distinct CDR3 sequences, 15% to 20% occurring once. Here the sequenced sample was PBMCs, taken 15 days after the yellow fever booster vaccination. The receptor set was obtained from a man aged 25-45 years who received the YFV17D yellow fever vaccine. Both conserved end residues are part of each CDR3. The D gene is left open where the match is weak. Clone sizes are given selectively: once, few, many, or a class where the clone is expanded.

TRBD2 NA TRBJ2-7 TRBV5-1 CASSLVGSGSAVEQYF TGCGCCAGCAGCTTGGTTGGTAGCGGGAGTGCGGTCGAGCAGTACTTC
TRBD1 once TRBJ1-5 TRBV7-8 CASRPDRETQPQHF TGTGCCAGCAGACCTGACAGGGAGACTCAGCCCCAGCATTTT
NA few TRBJ2-3 TRBV6-5 CASSYSNGDTQYF TGTGCCAGCAGTTACTCGAACGGGGATACGCAGTATTTT
NA NA TRBJ1-1 TRBV14 CASSQVGVYGEAFF TGTGCCAGCAGCCAAGTAGGAGTTTATGGAGAAGCTTTCTTT
TRBD2 NA TRBJ2-3 TRBV5-5 CASNGLAGGRTDTQYF TGTGCCAGCAACGGACTAGCGGGAGGTAGGACAGATACGCAGTATTTT
NA NA TRBJ1-4 TRBV7-3 CASSAAGGEKLFF TGTGCCAGCAGCGCAGCGGGGGGGGAAAAACTGTTTTTT
TRBD1 few TRBJ2-2 TRBV7-6 CASSPVTGGTGELFF TGTGCCAGCAGCCCGGTTACAGGGGGCACCGGGGAGCTGTTTTTT
TRBD1 NA TRBJ1-1 TRBV15 CATSRDRGLGAFF TGTGCCACCAGCAGGGACAGGGGGCTAGGAGCTTTCTTT
TRBD2 NA TRBJ2-1 TRBV20-1 CSAVSGTSGNEQFF TGCAGTGCTGTTTCCGGGACTAGCGGAAATGAGCAGTTCTTC
NA few TRBJ2-1 TRBV5-1 CASSLDVRNEQFF TGCGCCAGCAGCTTGGACGTGAGGAATGAGCAGTTCTTC
NA few TRBJ2-7 TRBV27 CASSRTTSSYEQYF TGTGCCAGCAGTCGAACTACTAGCTCCTACGAGCAGTACTTC
NA few TRBJ2-3 TRBV5-1 CASSLSGSTVGDTQYF TGCGCCAGCAGCTTGTCGGGCTCCACTGTGGGTGATACGCAGTATTTT
TRBD2 NA TRBJ2-7 TRBV14 CASSYGQTRLAATYEQYF TGTGCCAGCAGTTATGGACAGACCCGACTAGCGGCTACCTACGAGCAGTACTTC
NA NA TRBJ2-3 TRBV24-1 CATSDGQLTDTQYF TGTGCCACCAGTGATGGACAGCTCACAGATACGCAGTATTTT
TRBD1 NA TRBJ2-6 TRBV5-1 CASSLEGQGGLEANVLTF TGCGCCAGCAGCTTGGAAGGACAGGGCGGGCTCGAGGCCAACGTCCTGACTTTC
NA few TRBJ1-2 TRBV7-2 CASSLMPGGSNGYTF TGTGCCAGCAGCCTTATGCCGGGGGGGAGTAATGGCTACACCTTC
NA many TRBJ2-1 TRBV19 CASGGYNEQFF TGTGCTAGTGGGGGGTACAATGAGCAGTTCTTC
NA NA TRBJ1-3 TRBV7-6 CASSNRWKSGNTIYF TGTGCCAGCAGCAATAGATGGAAATCTGGAAACACCATATATTTT
TRBD1 few TRBJ2-7 TRBV9 CASSAQGAEREQYF TGTGCCAGCAGCGCCCAGGGGGCAGAACGCGAGCAGTACTTC
TRBD1 many TRBJ2-6 TRBV5-1 CASSPGQTGANVLTF TGCGCCAGCAGCCCGGGACAGACCGGGGCCAACGTCCTGACTTTC
NA NA TRBJ2-1 TRBV20-1 CSARDPSINEQFF TGCAGTGCTAGAGATCCCAGTATCAATGAGCAGTTCTTC
NA NA TRBJ2-1 TRBV18 CASSSNTGASNEQFF TGTGCCAGCTCATCAAACACCGGGGCAAGCAATGAGCAGTTCTTC